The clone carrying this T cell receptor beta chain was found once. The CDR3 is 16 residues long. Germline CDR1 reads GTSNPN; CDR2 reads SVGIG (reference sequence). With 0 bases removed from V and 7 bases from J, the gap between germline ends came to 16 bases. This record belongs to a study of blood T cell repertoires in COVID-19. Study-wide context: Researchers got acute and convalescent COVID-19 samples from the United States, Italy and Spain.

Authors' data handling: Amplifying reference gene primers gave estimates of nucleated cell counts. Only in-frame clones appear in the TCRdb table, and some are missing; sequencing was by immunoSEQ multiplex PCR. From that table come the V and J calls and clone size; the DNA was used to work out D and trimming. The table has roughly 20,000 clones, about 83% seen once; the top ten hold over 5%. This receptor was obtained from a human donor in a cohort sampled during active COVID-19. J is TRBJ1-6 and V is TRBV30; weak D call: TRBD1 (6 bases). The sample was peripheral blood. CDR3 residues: CAWSVSGVGGNSPLHF. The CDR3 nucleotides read TGTGCCTGGAGTGTTTCAGGGGTAGGAGGAAATTCACCCCTCCACTTT.